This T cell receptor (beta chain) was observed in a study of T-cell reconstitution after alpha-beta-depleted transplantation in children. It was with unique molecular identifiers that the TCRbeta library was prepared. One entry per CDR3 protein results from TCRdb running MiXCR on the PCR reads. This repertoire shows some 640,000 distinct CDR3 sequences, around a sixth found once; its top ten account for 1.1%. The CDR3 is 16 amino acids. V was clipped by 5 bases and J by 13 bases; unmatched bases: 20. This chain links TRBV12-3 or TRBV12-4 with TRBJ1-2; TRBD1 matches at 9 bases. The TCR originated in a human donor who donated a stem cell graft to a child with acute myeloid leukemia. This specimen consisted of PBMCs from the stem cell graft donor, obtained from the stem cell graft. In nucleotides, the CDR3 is TGTGCCAGCAGTCCAACCCCACCGGGACAGGGTCCTTCGGGCACCTTC. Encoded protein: CASSPTPPGQGPSGTF.